Given below is one T cell receptor beta chain in context. Per the study methods: It was from reference gene primer amplification that nucleated cell counts were estimated. Measured with immunoSEQ multiplex PCR; TCRdb has only the in-frame clones, and not every one. V and J calls plus clone size are reproduced from that table; the DNA served to infer D and trimming. The sample holds 190,000 or so clones; roughly 89% are singletons and the top ten take 10%. The sample is drawn from a study of blood T cell repertoires in COVID-19. Study-level background: Spain, Italy and the United States supplied samples that represented acute and convalescent COVID-19.

Germline assignment: CDR1 KGHSH and CDR2 LQKENI. Trimming shortened V by 5 bases and J by 3 bases, and 14 bases separated the two germline ends. CDR3 size: 15 residues. This chain links TRBV18 with TRBJ2-1; D remains ambiguous. The clonotype comes from a man aged 18 to 30 with acute COVID-19. Input material: PBMCs or T cells enriched from blood (not recorded which). In nucleotides, the CDR3 is TGTGCCAGCTCATCTGCGGTTAGTAACTACAATGAGCAGTTCTTC. Encoded protein: CASSSAVSNYNEQFF.